Reported below is one TCR beta chain. The target antigen is unknown. The V end lost 4 bases, the J end lost 10 bases, and 13 bases lay between the germline ends. The CDR3 is 12 amino acids. The germline CDR1 and CDR2 sequences are SEHNR and FQNEAQ (reference sequence). The data derive from a study of T cell repertoires in cytomegalovirus infection. At the level of the study: Public TCR beta signatures were indicative of both CMV infection and a matching HLA type. Whole-study results and caveats: The study found HLA-C-restricted CMV-specific TCR beta clonotypes dominating the ex vivo response. Based on cumulative public TCR beta family frequency, carriers of CMV plus the relevant HLA were identified.

TCRdb independently ran MiXCR on the reads; one entry per CDR3 protein. The repertoire holds hundreds of thousands of distinct CDR3 sequences, with approximately 40% as singletons. The sequencing used cultured PBMCs, collected from culture after CMV antigen stimulation. This clonotype was obtained from a human donor in good health (CMV status not recorded). Some clones in this sample may be carry-over from other donors' samples. This chain uses TRBV7-9 with TRBJ1-2, with D unclear. The CDR3 is CASSSNGRTYTF. In DNA form, the CDR3 reads TGTGCCAGCAGCTCAAACGGAAGAACCTACACCTTC.